This T cell receptor beta chain was documented in a study of blood T cell repertoires in COVID-19. Study-wide background: Italy, Spain and the United States were the sources of the convalescent and acute COVID-19 samples.

Original analysis: The authors estimated nucleated cell counts from reference gene primer amplification. Sequencing used immunoSEQ multiplex PCR; TCRdb keeps in-frame clones, though not all of them. D and trimming were read from the DNA, whereas the V and J calls and clone size are those reported in that table. The table includes around 130,000 clones, roughly 79% detected once. The CDR3 is made up of 16 amino acids. CDR1 SEHNR and CDR2 FQNEAQ come from the germline V gene (reference sequence). The junction had 7 bases not matched to a gene; V was cut back by 3 bases and J by 1 base. The rearrangement joins TRBV7-9 to TRBJ2-5, with TRBD2 matching over 8 bases. The sequence derives from a human donor in a cohort sampled during active COVID-19. The sequenced sample was peripheral blood. CDR3 sequence: CASSFPSGGLQETQYF. CDR3 bases: TGTGCCAGCAGCTTCCCCAGCGGGGGTCTCCAAGAGACCCAGTACTTC.